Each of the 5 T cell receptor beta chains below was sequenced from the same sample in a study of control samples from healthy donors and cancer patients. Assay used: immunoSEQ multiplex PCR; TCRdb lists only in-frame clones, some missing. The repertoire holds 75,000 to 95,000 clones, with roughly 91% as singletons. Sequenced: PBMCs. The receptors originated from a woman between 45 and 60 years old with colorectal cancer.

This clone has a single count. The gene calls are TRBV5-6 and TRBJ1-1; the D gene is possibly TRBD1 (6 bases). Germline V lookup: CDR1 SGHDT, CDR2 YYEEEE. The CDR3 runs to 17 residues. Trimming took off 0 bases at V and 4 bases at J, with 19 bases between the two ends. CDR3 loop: CASSLAGYGTRSTEAFF. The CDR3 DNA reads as TGTGCCAGCAGCTTGGCTGGGTACGGGACAAGGAGCACTGAAGCTTTCTTT.

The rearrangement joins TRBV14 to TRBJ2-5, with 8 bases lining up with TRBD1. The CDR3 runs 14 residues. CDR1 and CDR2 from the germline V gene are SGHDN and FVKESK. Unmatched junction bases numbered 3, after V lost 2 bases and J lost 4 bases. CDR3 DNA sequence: TGTGCCAGCAGCCAAAACAGGGGGAGAGAGACCCAGTACTTC. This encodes CASSQNRGRETQYF.

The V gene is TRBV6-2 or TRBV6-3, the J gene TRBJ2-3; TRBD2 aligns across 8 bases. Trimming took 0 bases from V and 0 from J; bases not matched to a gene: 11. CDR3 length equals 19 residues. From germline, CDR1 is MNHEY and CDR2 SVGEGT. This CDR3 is CASSYSRGIAGTSTDTQYF. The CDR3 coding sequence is TGTGCCAGCAGTTACTCGCGCGGGATAGCGGGGACTAGCACAGATACGCAGTATTTT.

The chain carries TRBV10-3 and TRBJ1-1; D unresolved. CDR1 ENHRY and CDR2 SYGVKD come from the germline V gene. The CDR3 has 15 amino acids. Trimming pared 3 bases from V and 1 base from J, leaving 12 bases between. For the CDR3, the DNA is TGTGCCATCAGTGATGGGCAGGTTGCGAACACTGAAGCTTTCTTT. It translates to CAISDGQVANTEAFF.

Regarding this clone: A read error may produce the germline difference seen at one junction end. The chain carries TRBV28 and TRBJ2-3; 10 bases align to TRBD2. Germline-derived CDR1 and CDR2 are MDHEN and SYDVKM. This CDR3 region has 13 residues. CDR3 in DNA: TGCGCGAGCGGGGGGGTTAGCACAGATACGCAGTATTTT. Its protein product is CASGGVSTDTQYF. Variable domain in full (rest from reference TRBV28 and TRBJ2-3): DVKVTQSSRYLVKRTGEKVFLECVQDMDHENMFWYRQDPGLGLRLIYFSYDVKMKEKGDIPEGYSVSREKKERFSLILESASTNQTSMYLCASGGVSTDTQYFGPGTRLTVL.